This T cell receptor beta chain was captured in a study of blood T cell repertoires in COVID-19. Study-level background: Samples came from the United States, Italy and Spain, spanning acute and convalescent COVID-19.

Comments on this clone: Other DNA sequences within the sample encode an identical CDR3.

Measured with immunoSEQ multiplex PCR; TCRdb has only the in-frame clones, and not every one. This sample carries some 260,000 clones, 88% of them seen once, and the ten largest clones take approximately 2.2%. CDR3 size: 14 residues. Germline CDR1 SGHTA, CDR2 FQGNSA. V lost 1 base to trimming and J lost 0 bases, with 7 bases between them. The clonotype was recovered from a woman aged 40 to 50 who had recovered from COVID-19. What was sequenced was peripheral blood. The chain combines TRBV7-2 with TRBJ2-7, with D perhaps TRBD2 (5 bases). CDR3 coding DNA: TGTGCCAGCAGCTTAGATGCGGGCTCCTACGAGCAGTACTTC. Amino acid sequence: CASSLDAGSYEQYF.